Listed below are T cell receptor beta chains from one sample, sequenced in a study of cytomegalovirus exposure and HLA in healthy donors. The table came from immunoSEQ multiplex PCR; TCRdb's copy has only in-frame clones and leaves some out. The sample shows over 100,000 clones, roughly 84% of them seen only once. Sequences were obtained from PBMCs. These receptors were collected from a woman younger than 30 in good health and CMV-seropositive. Both conserved end residues are part of each CDR3. D genes are given only for firm matches. Size is omitted from some rows. Given values are once, few, many or a class for expanded clones.

.	.	TRBV5-6	TRBJ2-1	TGTGCCAGCAGCTTGGGGATAGCAGGGAACAATGAGCAGTTCTTC	CASSLGIAGNNEQFF
TRBD1	few	TRBV7-3	TRBJ1-1	TGTGCACCCCCGGGACAGGACATGAACACTGAAGCTTTCTTT	CAPPGQDMNTEAFF
TRBD2	once	TRBV11-2	TRBJ2-1	TGTGCCAGCAGCTTAGGTCCGGGACTAGAATTTCGTGAGCAGTTCTTC	CASSLGPGLEFREQFF
TRBD2	few	TRBV30	TRBJ2-7	TGTGCCTGCCCCCTCGCTAGCGGCTCCTACGAGCAGTACTTC	CACPLASGSYEQYF
TRBD2	.	TRBV19	TRBJ2-5	TGTGCCAGTAGCCGACTAGCGGGACATCTACAAGAGACCCAGTACTTC	CASSRLAGHLQETQYF
.	.	TRBV5-5	TRBJ1-1	TGTGCCAGCAGCTTGTTAGGACAACTGAACACTGAAGCTTTCTTT	CASSLLGQLNTEAFF
.	.	TRBV4-1	TRBJ1-5	TGCGCCAGCAGCCAGAACCTAGGAGAGAGGGTCCAGCCCCAGCATTTT	CASSQNLGERVQPQHF
.	.	TRBV2	TRBJ2-3	TGTGCCAGCAGCGCAGGGGTAGAAACAGATACGCAGTATTTT	CASSAGVETDTQYF
.	.	TRBV7-9	TRBJ1-2	TGTGCCAGCAGCTTGGACAGCTATGGCTACACCTTC	CASSLDSYGYTF
.	.	TRBV6-1	TRBJ2-3	TGTGCCAGCAGTAGAACAGAGCCACCGCAGTATTTT	CASSRTEPPQYF
TRBD1	.	TRBV11-2	TRBJ1-1	TGTGCCAGCAGCTTATGGACCCAGGGGGAACTAGCGAACACTGAAGCTTTCTTT	CASSLWTQGELANTEAFF
.	once	TRBV18	TRBJ1-6	TGTGCCAGCTCACCAGTAGGGGGTAGAAAAGGTAATTCACCCCTCCACTTT	CASSPVGGRKGNSPLHF
TRBD1	.	TRBV5-1	TRBJ2-5	TGCGCCAGCAGCTCTAGGGGGCTGAAGGAGACCCAGTACTTC	CASSSRGLKETQYF
.	.	TRBV19	TRBJ2-1	TGTGCCAGTAGTATGGAGGGATACAGTTTCTACAATGAGCAGTTCTTC	CASSMEGYSFYNEQFF
.	.	TRBV7-6	TRBJ1-5	TGTGCCAGCAGCTTAGGGGAGGTGGGACCCTATAGCAATCAGCCCCAGCATTTT	CASSLGEVGPYSNQPQHF
.	.	TRBV6-4	TRBJ1-1	TGTGCCAGCAGTGAGTCCCCAGGCTTGGCCACTGAAGCTTTCTTT	CASSESPGLATEAFF
TRBD1	few	TRBV6-1	TRBJ2-2	TGTGCCAGCAGTGATTCCCTGACAGGGTACACCGGGGAGCTGTTTTTT	CASSDSLTGYTGELFF
.	once	TRBV6-5	TRBJ2-3	TGTGCCAGCAGGGGAGGTGGAACCAGCACAGATACGCAGTATTTT	CASRGGGTSTDTQYF
.	.	TRBV6-1	TRBJ2-2	TGTGCCAGCAAAGGGGGATACGGGGAGCTGTTTTTT	CASKGGYGELFF
TRBD1	once	TRBV5-4	TRBJ1-1	TGTGCCAGCAGCTTGGACAGGGGGGAAGCTTTCTTT	CASSLDRGEAFF
.	few	TRBV7-6	TRBJ2-7	TGTGCCAGCAGCTTAGAGGCAGGGCCCTACGAGCAGTACTTC	CASSLEAGPYEQYF
.	once	TRBV9	TRBJ2-2	TGTGCCAGCAGCGTAGGGTTCCCGGGAACCGGGGAGCTGTTTTTT	CASSVGFPGTGELFF
.	.	TRBV6-5	TRBJ2-2	TGTGCCACCCAACAGGGGAACACCGGGGAGCTGTTTTTT	CATQQGNTGELFF
TRBD2	few	TRBV7-8	TRBJ2-2	TGTGCCAGCAGCCGTTTTGGGGGGGTGAACACCGGGGAGCTGTTTTTT	CASSRFGGVNTGELFF
.	.	TRBV7-2	TRBJ2-2	TGTGCCAGCAGCTTACGATCTAGCTCGGCGAACACCGGGGAGCTGTTTTTT	CASSLRSSSANTGELFF
.	once	TRBV5-1	TRBJ1-2	TGCGCCAGCAGCCAAAGGACAGATGATAACTATGGCTACACCTTC	CASSQRTDDNYGYTF
.	.	TRBV28	TRBJ2-7	TGTGCCAGCAGTGTGGGCCCGGGGGAGCAGTACTTC	CASSVGPGEQYF
.	.	TRBV5-6	TRBJ1-1	TGTGCCAGCAGAGGGGCAGGGAAGGTGGCTTTCTTT	CASRGAGKVAFF
.	.	TRBV5-1	TRBJ1-5	TGCGCCAGCAGCTTGGTAGGGGAGGCAAATCAGCCCCAGCATTTT	CASSLVGEANQPQHF
TRBD1	.	TRBV27	TRBJ2-1	TGTGCCAGCAGTTCCCGGACAGGGGGCACGGGGGAGCAGTTCTTC	CASSSRTGGTGEQFF
.	.	TRBV27	TRBJ1-4	TGTGCCGGTGGAGGAGGGGTTGAAAAACTGTTTTTT	CAGGGGVEKLFF
.	.	TRBV13	TRBJ2-3	TGTGCCAGCAGCTTCCTTACTAGCACAGATACGCAGTATTTT	CASSFLTSTDTQYF
TRBD2	.	TRBV29-1	TRBJ2-5	TGCAGCGTTGTAGCGGGGGAAGAGACCCAGTACTTC	CSVVAGEETQYF
TRBD2	.	TRBV5-6	TRBJ2-7	TGTGCCAGCAGCTTAGCGGGGGGGCGGTACGAGCAGTACTTC	CASSLAGGRYEQYF
.	.	TRBV2	TRBJ1-1	TGTGCCAGCATTATGGACAGAACGAACACTGAAGCTTTCTTT	CASIMDRTNTEAFF
TRBD1	.	TRBV16	TRBJ2-7	TGTGCCAGCAGCCAACGGTCAGGGGGCGAGCAGTACTTC	CASSQRSGGEQYF
.	.	TRBV11-2	TRBJ1-2	TGTGCCAGCAGCAGAGCGGGGCAGGGAGGGAACTATGGCTACACCTTC	CASSRAGQGGNYGYTF
.	.	TRBV5-1	TRBJ2-7	TGCGCCAGCAGCTCCCGGGGAACTTCATACGAGCAGTACTTC	CASSSRGTSYEQYF
.	.	TRBV2	TRBJ2-2	TGTGCCAGCAGTGAAATCAGGGAAGACACCGGGGAGCTGTTTTTT	CASSEIREDTGELFF
TRBD1	.	TRBV19	TRBJ2-1	TGTGCCAGTAGCCTTAAAGCCGGGACAGGGGCGATGAATGAGCAGTTCTTC	CASSLKAGTGAMNEQFF
TRBD1	.	TRBV4-1	TRBJ2-6	TGCGCCAGCAGCCATTCACAGGGGGCAGACTCTGGGGCCAACGTCCTGACTTTC	CASSHSQGADSGANVLTF